The 27 T cell receptor beta chains below come from one sample, sequenced in a study of control samples from healthy donors and cancer patients. Assay: immunoSEQ multiplex PCR; the TCRdb copy retains only in-frame clones and omits some. Of roughly 220,000 clones listed, over 90% were seen once; the top ten hold approximately 1.6%. The source material was blood. Every receptor here comes from a man aged 50-59 years in good health.

The chain joins TRBV23-1 to TRBJ1-5; TRBD1 aligns across 8 bases. TRBV23-1 belongs to the ORF category, with a function that is uncertain. The J segment lost 5 bases and the V segment lost 0 bases, leaving 3 bases of the junction unmatched. The CDR3 has 15 amino acids. In nucleotides, the CDR3 is TGCGCCAGCAGTCAATCGAGCAGGGGGCATCAGCCCCAGCATTTT. Its translation is CASSQSSRGHQPQHF.

The chain links TRBV21-1 to TRBJ1-5; TRBD1, the table's D call, lacks a check against the DNA. TRBV21-1 is a listed pseudogene. This CDR3 is 13 amino acids long. The CDR3 loop reads CASSKDQGWPQHF. For the CDR3, the DNA is TGTGCCAGCAGCAAAGACCAGGGTTGGCCCCAGCATTTT.

The rearrangement uses TRBV6-2 or TRBV6-3 and TRBJ2-7; 8 bases line up with TRBD1. J lost 4 bases, V lost 4 bases, and 12 bases had no gene match. This CDR3 comprises 16 residues. The V gene's germline CDR1 is MNHEY and CDR2 SVGEGT. CDR3 in DNA: TGTGCCAGCAGTTCCCCCGGAAGGCAGGGGGCTTACGAGCAGTACTTC. Translated: CASSSPGRQGAYEQYF.

The V call is TRBV5-6, the J call TRBJ1-5; possible D gene TRBD1, 5 bases. There are 13 residues in the CDR3. The germline V gene encodes CDR1 SGHDT and CDR2 YYEEEE. Trimming removed 7 bases from V and 1 base from J, with 9 bases in between. The DNA of the CDR3 is TGTGCCAGCCGCCGGGACAGCAATCAGCCCCAGCATTTT. Protein sequence: CASRRDSNQPQHF.

The chain has TRBV6-5 and TRBJ1-3, with D unresolved. The CDR3 totals 13 residues. V was shortened by 0 bases and J by 7 bases, with 7 bases between the two germline ends. CDR1 and CDR2 (germline): MNHEY, SVGAGI. CDR3 nucleotide sequence: TGTGCCAGCAGTTACTCGCAGCGTAACACCATATATTTT. Translating it yields CASSYSQRNTIYF.

The genes are TRBV11-1 and TRBJ2-7, with 12 bases matching TRBD1. With 2 bases clipped from V and 1 base from J, the junction kept 3 bases outside the gene matches. Germline assignment: CDR1 SGHAT and CDR2 FQDESV (reference sequence). The CDR3 covers 16 residues. CDR3 loop: CASSLLGQGASYEQYF. The CDR3 DNA sequence: TGTGCCAGCAGCTTACTGGGACAGGGGGCTTCCTACGAGCAGTACTTC.

This clone was picked up one time. This chain connects TRBV7-9 to TRBJ2-7; weak D call: TRBD2 (5 bases). The germline CDR1 and CDR2 sequences are SEHNR and FQNEAQ (reference sequence). V lost 1 base to trimming and J lost 3 bases, with 7 bases between them. The CDR3 has 13 residues. CDR3 nucleotide sequence: TGTGCCAGCAGCTTAGGGACTTTCTACGAGCAGTACGTC. Its translation is CASSLGTFYEQYV.

The gene calls are TRBV11-2 and TRBJ1-4; 9 positions match TRBD1. Germline V gene lookup returns CDR1 SGHAT and CDR2 FQNNGV. This CDR3 is 16 amino acids long. J lost 8 bases, V lost 5 bases, and 12 bases had no gene match. Here the CDR3 reads CASSRLTGGGVEKLFF. In DNA form, the CDR3 reads TGTGCCAGCAGCCGACTTACAGGGGGCGGTGTAGAAAAACTGTTTTTT.

The V gene is TRBV5-1, the J gene TRBJ1-2; 7 nucleotides agree with TRBD1. The V gene end was trimmed by 4 bases and the J gene end by 2 bases; junction bases not matched to a gene: 5. The CDR3 contains 14 residues. Germline lookup yields CDR1 SGHRS and CDR2 YFSETQ. CDR3 DNA sequence: TGCGCCAGCAGCATCGGGACAGTGAACTATGGCTACACCTTC. Translation: CASSIGTVNYGYTF.

The chain links TRBV6-5 to TRBJ1-5; D call uncertain. Trimming left V 6 bases short and J 6 bases short, with 12 bases between. The CDR3 sequence is 13 residues long. Looked up from germline, CDR1 is MNHEY and CDR2 is SVGAGI. In DNA, the CDR3 is TGTGCCAGCAGCCCCTTCGTGGGTCAGCCCCAGCATTTT. Protein sequence: CASSPFVGQPQHF.

This chain joins TRBV3-1 (or the pseudogene TRBV3-2) and TRBJ2-1, with D perhaps assigned TRBD1 or TRBD2 (5 bases each). The CDR3 length is 13 residues. V dropped 4 bases and J dropped 8 bases, with 12 bases sitting between them. Germline loops: CDR1 LGHDT, CDR2 YNNKEL (reference sequence). In DNA form, the CDR3 reads TGTGCCAGCAGCCCCGCTGAGGGGTATGAGCAGTTCTTC. It encodes CASSPAEGYEQFF.

The chain has TRBV28 and TRBJ2-7; no firm D call. Germline V gene sequence: CDR1 MDHEN, CDR2 SYDVKM. V was clipped by 1 base and J by 0 bases, with 10 bases between them. The CDR3 is 15 amino acids. CDR3 in DNA: TGTGCCAGCAGTTTATTGACCGTGAGCTCCTACGAGCAGTACTTC. Its protein product is CASSLLTVSSYEQYF.

The chain recombines TRBV5-1 with TRBJ1-1; tentatively, D is TRBD1 (5 bases). Germline CDR1 is SGHRS and CDR2 is YFSETQ. V lost 5 bases to trimming and J lost 11 bases, with 22 bases between them. There are 14 residues in the CDR3. CDR3 amino acids: CASSSRWAGTMAFF. The CDR3 DNA sequence: TGCGCCAGCAGTTCACGGTGGGCAGGGACGATGGCTTTCTTT.

The chain has TRBV18 and TRBJ2-7; D remains unclear. Germline loops: CDR1 KGHSH, CDR2 LQKENI. CDR3 length equals 12 residues. V lost 3 bases to trimming and J lost 4 bases, with 7 bases between them. CDR3 nucleotide sequence: TGTGCCAGCTCACCGGACGGTTACGAGCAGTACGTC. The encoded protein is CASSPDGYEQYV.

The chain combines TRBV5-6 with TRBJ2-5, with D perhaps TRBD1 or TRBD2 (5 bases each). Trimming shortened V by 4 bases and J by 2 bases, and 15 bases separated the two germline ends. CDR1 is SGHDT, CDR2 YYEEEE, per germline. CDR3 length equals 15 residues. The CDR3 DNA reads TGTGCCAGCAGCCGATGGGACGGAATACAAGAGACCCAGTACTTC. Translation gives CASSRWDGIQETQYF.

V and J are TRBV7-2 and TRBJ1-5; D is unresolved. This CDR3 spans 13 amino acids. Trimming took off 3 bases at V and 4 bases at J, with 7 bases between the two ends. The germline gives CDR1 SGHTA, CDR2 FQGNSA. The CDR3 region is CASSFQPNQPQHF. CDR3 coding DNA: TGTGCCAGCAGCTTCCAGCCTAATCAGCCCCAGCATTTT. Together with reference TRBV7-2 and TRBJ1-5, the CDR3 gives the full variable domain: GAGVSQSPSNKVTEKGKDVELRCDPISGHTALYWYRQSLGQGLEFLIYFQGNSAPDKSGLPSDRFSAERTGGSVSTLTIQRTQQEDSAVYLCASSFQPNQPQHFGDGTRLSIL.

The chain carries TRBV7-9 and TRBJ2-3; maybe TRBD2 (5 bases). Germline CDR1 and CDR2: SEHNR and FQNEAQ (reference sequence). The length of the CDR3 is 13 residues. Deletions cut 3 bases from V and 1 base from J, with 5 bases between. As DNA, the CDR3 is TGTGCCAGCAGCTTCGGGGGCACAGATACGCAGTATTTT. This translates into CASSFGGTDTQYF.

The chain links TRBV29-1 to TRBJ2-5, with 7 bases aligning to TRBD2. V shed 7 bases and J 2 bases; nucleotides not matched to a gene: 7. The CDR3 length is 13 residues. Germline CDR1 reads SQVTM; CDR2 reads ANQGSEA. CDR3 nucleotide sequence: TGCAGCGCACAACGGGGGGAACAAGAGACCCAGTACTTC. It yields the protein CSAQRGEQETQYF.

CDR3 protein: CATSPARSTEAFF. CDR3 nucleotides: TGTGCCACCAGTCCCGCACGTAGCACTGAAGCTTTCTTT. The chain links TRBV24-1 to TRBJ1-1; D is ambiguous. Looked up from germline, CDR1 is KGHDR and CDR2 is SFDVKD. CDR3 length equals 13 residues. V shed 6 bases and J shed 4 bases, with 11 bases lying between them.

V gene TRBV6-2 or TRBV6-3 combines with J gene TRBJ2-7; D remains ambiguous. V was trimmed by 5 bases and J by 6 bases, leaving 11 bases between them. The germline CDR1 and CDR2 sequences are MNHEY and SVGEGT. This CDR3 is built from 12 residues. CDR3: CASSRGLLEQYF. Written as DNA, the CDR3 is TGTGCCAGCAGTCGCGGTCTTCTCGAGCAGTACTTC.

This sequence joins TRBV4-1 and TRBJ2-7, with 9 bases fitting TRBD1. The CDR3 totals 16 residues. CDR1 is MGHRA and CDR2 is YSYEKL in the germline V gene. V gave up 6 bases and J gave up 4 bases; unmatched junction bases: 13. The CDR3 spells CASSSSSGQGVYEQYF. Here the CDR3 DNA reads TGCGCCAGCAGTTCAAGTTCGGGACAGGGTGTTTACGAGCAGTACTTC.

The chain links TRBV29-1 to TRBJ2-5, with D possibly matching TRBD2 (7 bases). Trimming removed 3 bases at V and 4 bases at J, with 27 bases between. The CDR3 has 18 amino acids. The V gene's germline CDR1 is SQVTM and CDR2 ANQGSEA. The CDR3 sequence: CSVEGYWGGAGYIETQYF. The CDR3 nucleotides read TGCAGCGTTGAGGGGTATTGGGGGGGCGCGGGTTATATAGAGACCCAGTACTTC. The full variable domain, with the rest looked up from reference TRBV29-1 and TRBJ2-5, is SAVISQKPSRDICQRGTSLTIQCQVDSQVTMMFWYRQQPGQSLTLIATANQGSEATYESGFVIDKFPISRPNLTFSTLTVSNMSPEDSSIYLCSVEGYWGGAGYIETQYFGPGTRLLVL.

V usage is TRBV28 and J usage is TRBJ1-2; D gene unclear. Trimming took off 5 bases at V and 6 bases at J, with 10 bases between the two ends. Germline V gives CDR1 MDHEN, CDR2 SYDVKM. The CDR3 has 12 amino acids. The CDR3 region has the DNA TGTGCCAGCAGTCCCCCGACGGATGGCTACACCTTC. This translates into CASSPPTDGYTF.

This clone has just a few counts. The chain uses TRBV5-6 and TRBJ1-5, with 10 nucleotides matching TRBD1. After removal of 4 bases from V and 1 base from J, the junction contained 5 bases not matched to a gene. Germline V lookup: CDR1 SGHDT, CDR2 YYEEEE. This CDR3 is 16 amino acids long. CDR3 protein: CASSPDRGTSNQPQHF. CDR3 coding DNA: TGTGCCAGCAGCCCGGACAGGGGGACGAGCAATCAGCCCCAGCATTTT. Drawing the rest from reference TRBV5-6 and TRBJ1-5, the complete variable domain is DAGVTQSPTHLIKTRGQQVTLRCSPKSGHDTVSWYQQALGQGPQFIFQYYEEEERQRGNFPDRFSGHQFPNYSSELNVNALLLGDSALYLCASSPDRGTSNQPQHFGDGTRLSIL.

The chain is built from TRBV5-4 and TRBJ2-5; TRBD1 matches 8 bases. The CDR3 runs 14 residues. V shed 0 bases and J 4 bases; nucleotides not matched to a gene: 2. Germline lookup yields CDR1 SGHNT and CDR2 YYREEE (reference sequence). The CDR3 coding sequence is TGTGCCAGCAGCTTGGGGACAGGGATAGAGACCCAGTACTTC. This codes for CASSLGTGIETQYF. The full variable domain, rest sourced from reference TRBV5-4 and TRBJ2-5, is ETGVTQSPTHLIKTRGQQVTLRCSSQSGHNTVSWYQQALGQGPQFIFQYYREEENGRGNFPPRFSGLQFPNYSSELNVNALELDDSALYLCASSLGTGIETQYFGPGTRLLVL.

The J gene is TRBJ2-2, the V gene TRBV7-6; the D gene is possibly TRBD2 (6 bases). V was trimmed by 4 bases and J by 6 bases, leaving 9 bases between them. Germline CDR1 reads SGHVS; CDR2 reads FNYEAQ. This CDR3 region has 13 residues. CDR3 in amino acids: CASSSAGSGELFF. As DNA, the CDR3 is TGTGCCAGCAGCTCCGCGGGGTCCGGGGAGCTGTTTTTT. Looking up the rest from reference TRBV7-6 and TRBJ2-2 gives the full variable domain: GAGVSQSPRYKVTKRGQDVALRCDPISGHVSLYWYRQALGQGPEFLTYFNYEAQQDKSGLPNDRFSAERPEGSISTLTIQRTEQRDSAMYRCASSSAGSGELFFGEGSRLTVL.

The chain links TRBV2 to TRBJ2-5; possible D gene TRBD2, 7 bases. CDR3 size: 16 residues. The germline V gene has CDR1 SNHLY and CDR2 FYNNEI. Trimming left V 4 bases short and J 2 bases short, with 17 bases between. CDR3 nucleotides: TGTGCCAGCAGTGGGGAGGGGGGGCGGGGGCAAGAGACCCAGTACTTC. This translates into CASSGEGGRGQETQYF.